Below, 21 T cell receptor beta chains from the same sample are listed, as sequenced in a study of blood T cell repertoires in COVID-19. Sequencing used immunoSEQ multiplex PCR; TCRdb keeps in-frame clones, though not all of them. The repertoire holds approximately 72,000 clones, with approximately 84% as singletons. Sequenced: peripheral blood. These receptors all stem from a man aged 45-60 years with active COVID-19.

This chain joins TRBV7-8 and TRBJ2-5; D is perhaps TRBD2 (5 bases). The CDR3 spans 13 residues. Germline assignment: CDR1 SGHVS and CDR2 FQNEAQ. V gave up 2 bases and J gave up 2 bases, with 6 bases separating them. The CDR3 protein is CASSLRDQETQYF. The CDR3 nucleotides are TGTGCCAGCAGCTTACGGGATCAAGAGACCCAGTACTTC.

This chain uses TRBV7-2 with TRBJ2-1; 7 bases align to TRBD2. Germline lookup yields CDR1 SGHTA and CDR2 FQGNSA. The CDR3 loop spans 16 amino acids. V shed 1 base, J shed 2 bases, and the junction held 5 bases outside the gene matches. CDR3 nucleotides: TGTGCCAGCAGCTTAGAAGCGGGGTCGACCTACAATGAGCAGTTCTTC. Protein: CASSLEAGSTYNEQFF.

V is TRBV7-2 and J is TRBJ2-3, with D maybe TRBD2 (6 bases). There are 16 residues in the CDR3. Deletions cut 4 bases from V and 0 bases from J, with 14 bases between. Germline-derived CDR1 and CDR2 are SGHTA and FQGNSA. The CDR3 nucleotides read TGTGCCAGCAGCTCCTTAGGAGGGGCGAGCACAGATACGCAGTATTTT. This gives the protein CASSSLGGASTDTQYF. The whole variable domain, remainder taken from reference TRBV7-2 and TRBJ2-3, is GAGVSQSPSNKVTEKGKDVELRCDPISGHTALYWYRQSLGQGLEFLIYFQGNSAPDKSGLPSDRFSAERTGGSVSTLTIQRTQQEDSAVYLCASSSLGGASTDTQYFGPGTRLTVL.

The chain is built from TRBV4-1 and TRBJ1-5; 9 positions agree with TRBD1. The CDR3 covers 16 residues. Germline V gives CDR1 MGHRA, CDR2 YSYEKL. V lost 3 bases, J lost 2 bases, and 5 bases stayed unmatched. The CDR3 reads CASSHWGQGRNQPQHF. The CDR3 DNA reads TGCGCCAGCAGCCATTGGGGACAGGGTCGCAATCAGCCCCAGCATTTT.

In its sample, this clone was seen a few times. The CDR3 DNA is TGTGCCAGCAGCTCGGCCGGGACAGTTAATTCACCCCTCCACTTT. This translates into CASSSAGTVNSPLHF. The chain employs TRBV7-8 and TRBJ1-6; 7 bases align to TRBD1. Germline CDR1 and CDR2: SGHVS and FQNEAQ. With V trimmed by 4 bases and J by 6 bases, 6 bases remained unmatched. The CDR3 has 15 amino acids.

This clone was observed a single time. The chain carries TRBV7-2 and TRBJ2-2; 14 nucleotides match TRBD2. There are 17 residues in the CDR3. The trim removed 5 bases at V and 6 bases at J, leaving 8 bases unmatched. Looked up from germline, CDR1 is SGHTA and CDR2 is FQGNSA. The CDR3 sequence is CASSPRRLAGGPGELFF. The CDR3 nucleotides read TGTGCCAGCAGCCCTCGCCGACTAGCGGGGGGGCCCGGGGAGCTGTTTTTT. The full variable domain, with the rest looked up from reference TRBV7-2 and TRBJ2-2, is GAGVSQSPSNKVTEKGKDVELRCDPISGHTALYWYRQSLGQGLEFLIYFQGNSAPDKSGLPSDRFSAERTGGSVSTLTIQRTQQEDSAVYLCASSPRRLAGGPGELFFGEGSRLTVL.

The chain is built from TRBV4-3 and TRBJ2-7; a weak D match, TRBD1 (5 bases). Per germline, CDR1 LGHNA and CDR2 YSLEER. This CDR3 region has 15 residues. With 1 base removed from V and 3 bases from J, the gap between germline ends came to 13 bases. In nucleotides, the CDR3 is TGCGCCAGCAGCCAAGCGCCAGGGCTAGGCTACGAGCAGTACTTC. This translates into CASSQAPGLGYEQYF.

The V gene is TRBV4-2, the J gene TRBJ1-1; 7 bases map to TRBD1. CDR1 and CDR2 (germline): LGHNA, YNFKEQ. This CDR3 spans 16 amino acids. V shed 1 base and J 0 bases; nucleotides not matched to a gene: 5. The CDR3 here is CASSQGHRGVNTEAFF. CDR3 nucleotide sequence: TGTGCCAGCAGCCAAGGCCACAGGGGTGTGAACACTGAAGCTTTCTTT.

The chain uses TRBV19 and TRBJ2-1; 7 bases agree with TRBD2. The CDR3 contains 14 residues. With 3 bases clipped from V and 3 bases from J, the junction kept 2 bases outside the gene matches. CDR1 is LNHDA, CDR2 SQIVND, per germline (reference sequence). The CDR3 region is CASSIAGDYNEQFF. In DNA form, the CDR3 reads TGTGCCAGTAGTATTGCGGGGGACTACAATGAGCAGTTCTTC.

This chain uses TRBV7-9 with TRBJ2-7; perhaps TRBD2 as D (6 bases). Germline V gives CDR1 SEHNR, CDR2 FQNEAQ (reference sequence). This CDR3 spans 11 amino acids. Trimming pared 4 bases from V and 6 bases from J, leaving 7 bases between. CDR3 loop: CASSWGGEQYF. DNA of the CDR3: TGTGCCAGCAGCTGGGGAGGCGAGCAGTACTTC.

The chain combines TRBV7-2 with TRBJ1-2; TRBD1 matches 7 bases. The CDR3 length is 14 residues. V was pared by 5 bases and J by 8 bases, with 11 bases of the junction left unmatched. Germline CDR1 reads SGHTA; CDR2 reads FQGNSA. As DNA, the CDR3 is TGTGCCAGCAGCGGCGACCAGGGGGTAGGAGGCTACACCTTC. It specifies CASSGDQGVGGYTF.

The chain is built from TRBV6-1 and TRBJ1-2; D is unresolved. V lost 0 bases, J lost 2 bases, and 7 bases lay in between. Germline V lookup: CDR1 MNHNS, CDR2 SASEGT. This CDR3 comprises 14 residues. The DNA for the CDR3 is TGTGCCAGCAGTGAAGCATCGGGGAACTATGGCTACACCTTC. This encodes CASSEASGNYGYTF.

The J gene is TRBJ1-5, the V gene TRBV18, with 8 nucleotides matching TRBD1. This CDR3 contains 15 residues. In germline, CDR1 is KGHSH, CDR2 LQKENI. The J segment lost 6 bases and the V segment lost 3 bases, leaving 7 bases of the junction unmatched. The CDR3 DNA reads as TGTGCCAGCTCACCCGGACAGGGAGGGACTCAGCCCCAGCATTTT. It specifies CASSPGQGGTQPQHF.

This chain connects TRBV11-3 to TRBJ2-2; D possibly corresponds to TRBD1 (7 bases). This CDR3 comprises 14 residues. Trimming removed 8 bases from V and 4 bases from J, with 14 bases in between. Germline CDR1 SGHNT, CDR2 YENEEA. CDR3 sequence reads: CASHRGGSTGELFF. The CDR3 DNA reads TGTGCCAGCCACAGGGGAGGAAGCACCGGGGAGCTGTTTTTT. The whole variable domain, remainder taken from reference TRBV11-3 and TRBJ2-2, is EAGVVQSPRYKIIEKKQPVAFWCNPISGHNTLYWYLQNLGQGPELLIRYENEEAVDDSQLPKDRFSAERLKGVDSTLKIQPAELGDSAVYLCASHRGGSTGELFFGEGSRLTVL.

The chain employs TRBV5-5 and TRBJ2-7; 7 bases line up with TRBD1. The CDR3 is made up of 12 amino acids. Germline loops: CDR1 SGHKS, CDR2 YYEKEE (reference sequence). With 4 bases clipped from V and 7 bases from J, the junction kept 5 bases outside the gene matches. The CDR3: CASSDRAGEQYF. The CDR3 bases are TGTGCCAGCAGCGACAGGGCTGGTGAGCAGTACTTC.

This clone was seen only a few times. V usage is TRBV29-1 and J usage is TRBJ2-7; 8 bases are a match to TRBD1. V shed 7 bases and J 3 bases; nucleotides not matched to a gene: 2. Germline loops: CDR1 SQVTM, CDR2 ANQGSEA. The CDR3 totals 11 residues. CDR3 amino acids: CSGGTGYEQYF. The CDR3 nucleotides read TGCAGCGGAGGGACAGGCTACGAGCAGTACTTC.

V usage is TRBV7-9 and J usage is TRBJ2-7, with 8 bases matching TRBD1. The CDR3 spans 14 residues. CDR1 is SEHNR, CDR2 FQNEAQ, per germline (reference sequence). Trimming took 8 bases from V and 2 from J; bases not matched to a gene: 8. The CDR3 reads CASEGDRSPYEQYF. CDR3 sequence (DNA): TGTGCCAGCGAGGGGGACAGGTCCCCCTACGAGCAGTACTTC. Combining the CDR3 with reference TRBV7-9 and TRBJ2-7 gives the whole variable domain DTGVSQNPRHKITKRGQNVTFRCDPISEHNRLYWYRQTLGQGPEFLTYFQNEAQLEKSRLLSDRFSAERPKGSFSTLEIQRTEQGDSAMYLCASEGDRSPYEQYFGPGTRLTVT.

V is TRBV7-2 and J is TRBJ1-1; D is uncertain. The CDR3 contains 13 residues. Germline V gene lookup returns CDR1 SGHTA and CDR2 FQGNSA. V lost 6 bases and J lost 2, with 10 bases in between. CDR3 residues: CASRYQINTEAFF. CDR3 nucleotides: TGTGCCAGCAGGTATCAGATAAACACTGAAGCTTTCTTT.

The V and J genes are TRBV7-6 and TRBJ2-2; 11 bases map to TRBD1. This CDR3 region has 16 residues. Germline V gene lookup returns CDR1 SGHVS and CDR2 FNYEAQ. Trimming removed 4 bases from V and 5 bases from J; junction bases left unmatched: 6. CDR3 DNA sequence: TGTGCCAGCAGCTCCTCGGACAGGGGGCGGACCGGGGAGCTGTTTTTT. Its protein is CASSSSDRGRTGELFF.

The rearrangement uses TRBV3-1 (or the pseudogene TRBV3-2) and TRBJ1-5; 9 bases agree with TRBD1. Germline V gene data show CDR1 as LGHDT and CDR2 as YNNKEL (reference sequence). The V gene end was trimmed by 2 bases and the J gene end by 4 bases; junction bases not matched to a gene: 6. The CDR3 loop spans 16 amino acids. The CDR3 reads CASSQTPGTGNQPQHF. DNA of the CDR3: TGTGCCAGCAGCCAAACACCCGGGACAGGGAATCAGCCCCAGCATTTT.

This sequence joins TRBV2 and TRBJ1-1; TRBD1 aligns across 9 bases. CDR1 and CDR2 (germline): SNHLY, FYNNEI. Germline trimming cut 6 bases from V and 1 base from J; bases unmatched to any gene: 6. This CDR3 region has 15 residues. The CDR3 loop reads CASRQLTGGNTEAFF. The CDR3 DNA reads as TGTGCCAGCAGGCAACTGACAGGGGGGAACACTGAAGCTTTCTTT. The whole variable domain, filled in from reference TRBV2 and TRBJ1-1, reads EPEVTQTPSHQVTQMGQEVILRCVPISNHLYFYWYRQILGQKVEFLVSFYNNEISEKSEIFDDQFSVERPDGSNFTLKIRSTKLEDSAMYFCASRQLTGGNTEAFFGQGTRLTVV.